The clone carrying this T cell receptor (beta chain) was counted a single time. Patients from Seattle were sampled longitudinally, starting during active infection. These data come from a study of blood T cell repertoires in COVID-19. Background on the study: Acute and convalescent COVID-19 specimens originated in the United States, Italy and Spain. PBMCs, B-cell-depleted T cells, or T cells provided the cDNA or gDNA that made up the material.

Original processing notes: Reference gene primer amplification gave estimated nucleated cell counts. Clones were sequenced by immunoSEQ multiplex PCR, and TCRdb holds only the in-frame ones, with some missing. That table is the source of V, J and clone size, and D and trimming were worked out from the DNA. This repertoire shows 150,000 to 200,000 clones, about 81% found once; its top ten account for around 8%. CDR1 and CDR2 from the germline V gene are MDHEN and SYDVKM. Trimming at V came to 5 bases and at J to 0 bases, leaving 4 bases not matched to a gene. The CDR3 is made up of 16 amino acids. This receptor was identified in a woman in her fifties or sixties with COVID-19, enrolled during active disease. Source material: peripheral blood. The J gene is TRBJ2-7, the V gene TRBV28; 13 bases agree with TRBD2. CDR3 protein: CASSPWTSGSSYEQYF. DNA of the CDR3: TGTGCCAGCAGTCCATGGACTAGCGGGAGCTCCTACGAGCAGTACTTC.